This TCR beta chain was documented in a study of cytomegalovirus exposure and HLA in healthy donors. PCR involved 60 Vbeta and 13 Jbeta primers. Generated by immunoSEQ multiplex PCR, the TCRdb table keeps only in-frame clones and is missing some. The sample consists of 60,000 to 85,000 clones, roughly four fifths of them appearing once. The sequenced material came from PBMCs. The receptor was derived from a male donor in good health and CMV-seropositive.

CDR3: CSVERMGSGRGIDTQYF. Written as DNA, the CDR3 is TGCAGCGTTGAGAGGATGGGTAGCGGGAGAGGAATAGATACGCAGTATTTT. The rearrangement links TRBV29-1 to TRBJ2-3; 9 bases are a match to TRBD2. The germline CDR1 and CDR2 sequences are SQVTM and ANQGSEA. The CDR3 has 17 residues. The J segment lost 5 bases and the V segment lost 3 bases, leaving 15 bases of the junction unmatched.